This TCR beta chain was sequenced for a study of T cell responses to AZD1222 COVID-19 vaccine. Across the whole study: It was second doses at about 4 or about 12 weeks that were pooled. Study-wide results and limits: Among vaccine-associated CD4 TCRs, coverage spanned spike, with dominance at 160-218 and 743-854.

Clones were sequenced by immunoSEQ multiplex PCR, and TCRdb holds only the in-frame ones, with some missing. The sample gives 110,000 to 150,000 clones, around 89% of which show up once; approximately 1.5% is in the top ten. This CDR3 is 12 amino acids long. Between the trimmed V and J ends, which lost 10 bases and 5 bases, there was a span of 14 bases. Germline V gene data show CDR1 as SEHNR and CDR2 as FQNEAQ (reference sequence). Concerning this clone itself: What it binds is unknown.

The chain has TRBV7-9 and TRBJ1-1; possibly TRBD1 for D (5 bases). The source is an adult in good health. The source material was peripheral blood, sampled on day 0 of AZD1222 vaccination. In DNA, the CDR3 is TGTGCCACGGACGGGGCGAGGACTGAAGCTTTCTTT. It is translated as CATDGARTEAFF.